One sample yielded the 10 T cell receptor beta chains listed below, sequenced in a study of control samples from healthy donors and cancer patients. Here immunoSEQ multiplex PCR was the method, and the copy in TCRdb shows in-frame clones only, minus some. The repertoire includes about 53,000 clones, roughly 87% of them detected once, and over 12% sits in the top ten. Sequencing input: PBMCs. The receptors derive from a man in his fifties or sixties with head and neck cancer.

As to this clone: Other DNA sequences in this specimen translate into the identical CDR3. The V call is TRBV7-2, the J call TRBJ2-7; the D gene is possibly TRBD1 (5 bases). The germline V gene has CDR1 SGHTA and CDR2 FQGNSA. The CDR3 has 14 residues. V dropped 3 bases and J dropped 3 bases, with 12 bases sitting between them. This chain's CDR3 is CASSFGASSYEQYF. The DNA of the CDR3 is TGTGCCAGCAGCTTTGGGGCCAGCAGCTACGAGCAGTACTTC.

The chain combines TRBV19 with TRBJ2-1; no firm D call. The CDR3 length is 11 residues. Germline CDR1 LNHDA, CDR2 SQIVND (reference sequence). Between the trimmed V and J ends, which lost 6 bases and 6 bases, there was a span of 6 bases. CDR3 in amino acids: CASRETNEQFF. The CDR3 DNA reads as TGTGCCAGTAGGGAGACCAATGAGCAGTTCTTC.

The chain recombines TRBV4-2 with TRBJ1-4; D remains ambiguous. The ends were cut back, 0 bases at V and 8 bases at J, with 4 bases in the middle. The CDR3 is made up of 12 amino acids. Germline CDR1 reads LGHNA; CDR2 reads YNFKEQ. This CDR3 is CASSQDLEKLFF. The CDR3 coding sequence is TGTGCCAGCAGCCAAGATCTGGAAAAACTGTTTTTT.

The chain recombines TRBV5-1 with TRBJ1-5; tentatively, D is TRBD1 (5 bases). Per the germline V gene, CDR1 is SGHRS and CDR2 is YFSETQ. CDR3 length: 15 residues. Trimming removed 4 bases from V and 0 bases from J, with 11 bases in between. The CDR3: CASSPGTDSNQPQHF. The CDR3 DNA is TGCGCCAGCAGCCCCGGGACCGATAGCAATCAGCCCCAGCATTTT.

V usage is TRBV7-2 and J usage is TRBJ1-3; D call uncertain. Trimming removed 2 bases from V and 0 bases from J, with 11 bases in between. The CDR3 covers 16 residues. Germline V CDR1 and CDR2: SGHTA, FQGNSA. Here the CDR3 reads CASSLWMGSSGNTIYF. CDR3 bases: TGTGCCAGCAGCTTATGGATGGGGAGCTCTGGAAACACCATATATTTT.

The CDR3 DNA reads TGTGCCAGCTCACCGCGGGACGGCTCTGGAAACACCATATATTTT. Encoded protein: CASSPRDGSGNTIYF. This sequence joins TRBV18 and TRBJ1-3, with D tentatively TRBD1 (5 bases). This CDR3 has 15 amino acids. Germline V gene data show CDR1 as KGHSH and CDR2 as LQKENI. Trimming stripped 3 bases from V and 0 bases from J, with 9 bases between.

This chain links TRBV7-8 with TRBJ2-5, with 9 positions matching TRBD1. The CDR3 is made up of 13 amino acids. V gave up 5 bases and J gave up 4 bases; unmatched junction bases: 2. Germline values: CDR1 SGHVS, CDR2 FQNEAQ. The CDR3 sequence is CASSRDRAETQYF. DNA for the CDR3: TGTGCCAGCAGCCGGGACAGGGCAGAGACCCAGTACTTC.

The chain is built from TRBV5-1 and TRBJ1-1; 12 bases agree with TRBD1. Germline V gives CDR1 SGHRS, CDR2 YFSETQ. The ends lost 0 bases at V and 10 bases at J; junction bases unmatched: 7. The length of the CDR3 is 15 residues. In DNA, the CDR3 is TGCGCCAGCAGCTTGGAAGGGACAGGGGGCTCTCGAGCTTTCTTT. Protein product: CASSLEGTGGSRAFF.

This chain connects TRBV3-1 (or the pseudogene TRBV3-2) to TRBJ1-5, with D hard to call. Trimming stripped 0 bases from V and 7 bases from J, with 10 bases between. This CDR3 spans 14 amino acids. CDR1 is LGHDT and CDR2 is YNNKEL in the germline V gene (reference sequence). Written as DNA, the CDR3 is TGTGCCAGCAGCCAAGATTTTGGAGGACAGCCCCAGCATTTT. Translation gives CASSQDFGGQPQHF.

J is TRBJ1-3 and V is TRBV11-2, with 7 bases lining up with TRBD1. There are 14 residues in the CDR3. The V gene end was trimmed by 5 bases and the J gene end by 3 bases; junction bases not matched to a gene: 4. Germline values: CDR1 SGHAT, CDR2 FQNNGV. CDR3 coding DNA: TGTGCCAGCAGCCCCGGGACAGATGGAAACACCATATATTTT. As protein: CASSPGTDGNTIYF.